The rows below give T cell receptor beta chains drawn from one sample of a study of T cells in Graves' hyperthyroidism and ophthalmopathy. TCRdb passed the multiplex PCR reads through MiXCR, listing each CDR3 protein once. The table has about 690,000 distinct CDR3 sequences, approximately 15% seen once. The sequenced sample was blood. The receptor set was obtained from a man in his fifties with Graves' hyperthyroidism. Each CDR3 is given with its conserved first and last residue. A D gene is named only where the DNA matches it firmly. Some rows have no size entry. The others give once, few or many, or a class for an expanded clone.

d_call: NA
clone_size: many
j_call: TRBJ2-7
v_call: TRBV7-2
cdr3_aa: CASSTTARELYEQYF
cdr3_nt: TGTGCCAGCAGCACCACCGCCAGGGAGCTCTACGAGCAGTACTTC

d_call: NA
clone_size: NA
j_call: TRBJ2-2
v_call: TRBV7-9
cdr3_aa: CASSLESLRELFF
cdr3_nt: TGTGCCAGCAGCTTAGAATCACTCCGGGAGCTGTTTTTT

d_call: NA
clone_size: NA
j_call: TRBJ2-3
v_call: TRBV5-1
cdr3_aa: CASSSLTSTDTQYF
cdr3_nt: TGCGCCAGCAGCTCCCTTACTAGCACAGATACGCAGTATTTT

d_call: NA
clone_size: NA
j_call: TRBJ2-2
v_call: TRBV14
cdr3_aa: CASSLIDTGITGELFF
cdr3_nt: TGTGCCAGCAGCCTTATTGATACAGGGATCACCGGGGAGCTGTTTTTT

d_call: NA
clone_size: few
j_call: TRBJ2-1
v_call: TRBV30
cdr3_aa: CAWSLTNEQFF
cdr3_nt: TGTGCCTGGAGTCTCACCAATGAGCAGTTCTTC

d_call: NA
clone_size: NA
j_call: TRBJ2-5
v_call: TRBV7-3
cdr3_aa: CASSSYVGSQYF
cdr3_nt: TGTGCCAGCAGCTCTTATGTGGGGAGCCAGTACTTC

d_call: TRBD1
clone_size: many
j_call: TRBJ2-7
v_call: TRBV11-1
cdr3_aa: CASSSRDRGGEQYF
cdr3_nt: TGTGCCAGCAGCTCCCGGGACAGGGGTGGTGAGCAGTACTTC

d_call: TRBD2
clone_size: NA
j_call: TRBJ2-1
v_call: TRBV20-1
cdr3_aa: CSARAGTSGNNEQFF
cdr3_nt: TGCAGTGCTAGGGCCGGGACTAGCGGGAACAATGAGCAGTTCTTC

d_call: NA
clone_size: NA
j_call: TRBJ2-5
v_call: TRBV7-6
cdr3_aa: CASSKRADSQETQYF
cdr3_nt: TGTGCCAGCAGCAAACGAGCAGATTCTCAAGAGACCCAGTACTTC

d_call: TRBD1
clone_size: many
j_call: TRBJ2-1
v_call: TRBV5-1
cdr3_aa: CASSSRTGTTYNEQFF
cdr3_nt: TGCGCCAGCAGCTCCCGGACAGGGACAACCTACAATGAGCAGTTCTTC

d_call: NA
clone_size: NA
j_call: TRBJ1-1
v_call: TRBV6-4
cdr3_aa: CASSNEDDETEAFF
cdr3_nt: TGTGCCAGCAGTAACGAGGACGATGAGACTGAAGCTTTCTTT

d_call: NA
clone_size: NA
j_call: TRBJ2-7
v_call: TRBV2
cdr3_aa: CASSDWSYEQYF
cdr3_nt: TGTGCCAGCAGTGACTGGTCCTACGAGCAGTACTTC

d_call: NA
clone_size: NA
j_call: TRBJ2-4
v_call: TRBV6-1
cdr3_aa: CASSQGPAAKNIQYF
cdr3_nt: TGTGCCAGCAGTCAAGGACCGGCGGCCAAAAACATTCAGTACTTC

d_call: TRBD1
clone_size: NA
j_call: TRBJ2-7
v_call: TRBV11-2
cdr3_aa: CASSNPPGQMTYEQYF
cdr3_nt: TGTGCCAGCAGCAACCCACCGGGACAGATGACCTACGAGCAGTACTTC

d_call: NA
clone_size: many
j_call: TRBJ2-3
v_call: TRBV27
cdr3_aa: CASSLSDFSTDTQYF
cdr3_nt: TGTGCCAGCAGTTTATCCGACTTTAGCACAGATACGCAGTATTTT

d_call: TRBD1
clone_size: many
j_call: TRBJ1-5
v_call: TRBV18
cdr3_aa: CASSAGQGVQPQHF
cdr3_nt: TGTGCCAGCTCAGCCGGACAGGGGGTGCAGCCCCAGCATTTT

d_call: NA
clone_size: few
j_call: TRBJ2-1
v_call: TRBV4-3
cdr3_aa: CASSQDQRSEQFF
cdr3_nt: TGCGCCAGCAGCCAAGATCAACGAAGTGAGCAGTTCTTC

d_call: NA
clone_size: few
j_call: TRBJ1-4
v_call: TRBV18
cdr3_aa: CASSPANEKLFF
cdr3_nt: TGTGCCAGCTCACCGGCTAATGAAAAACTGTTTTTT

d_call: TRBD1
clone_size: few
j_call: TRBJ2-5
v_call: TRBV10-3
cdr3_aa: CAISEPKGQGAETQYF
cdr3_nt: TGTGCCATCAGTGAGCCAAAGGGACAGGGGGCGGAGACCCAGTACTTC

d_call: NA
clone_size: many
j_call: TRBJ1-5
v_call: TRBV2
cdr3_aa: CASQSQGQSNQPQHF
cdr3_nt: TGTGCCAGTCAGTCACAGGGACAAAGCAATCAGCCCCAGCATTTT

d_call: NA
clone_size: few
j_call: TRBJ2-1
v_call: TRBV20-1
cdr3_aa: CSANPTSLNEQFF
cdr3_nt: TGCAGTGCTAACCCGACTAGTCTTAATGAGCAGTTCTTC

d_call: NA
clone_size: many
j_call: TRBJ2-6
v_call: TRBV19
cdr3_aa: CASSIEPSAPSAPGANVLTF
cdr3_nt: TGTGCCAGTAGTATAGAGCCTAGCGCCCCCTCAGCTCCTGGGGCCAACGTCCTGACTTTC

d_call: NA
clone_size: many
j_call: TRBJ1-1
v_call: TRBV12-3/TRBV12-4
cdr3_aa: CASRSRTQNTEAFF
cdr3_nt: TGTGCCAGCAGATCCCGGACACAAAACACTGAAGCTTTCTTT

d_call: NA
clone_size: NA
j_call: TRBJ2-1
v_call: TRBV5-6
cdr3_aa: CASNSGRANHEQFF
cdr3_nt: TGTGCCAGCAACTCGGGACGGGCGAATCATGAGCAGTTCTTC

d_call: NA
clone_size: many
j_call: TRBJ2-7
v_call: TRBV15
cdr3_aa: CATSRGRTPGEQYF
cdr3_nt: TGTGCCACCAGCAGAGGTCGGACCCCCGGGGAGCAGTACTTC

d_call: NA
clone_size: few
j_call: TRBJ1-1
v_call: TRBV4-2
cdr3_aa: CASSQAGGGSKSEAFF
cdr3_nt: TGTGCCAGCAGCCAAGCAGGCGGGGGCTCCAAATCTGAAGCTTTCTTT

d_call: NA
clone_size: many
j_call: TRBJ2-6
v_call: TRBV7-6
cdr3_aa: CASSSRPSGANVLTF
cdr3_nt: TGTGCCAGCAGCAGCCGCCCCTCTGGGGCCAACGTCCTGACTTTC

d_call: NA
clone_size: NA
j_call: TRBJ1-1
v_call: TRBV12-3/TRBV12-4
cdr3_aa: CASSYGILNTEAFF
cdr3_nt: TGTGCCAGCAGTTACGGGATCCTGAACACTGAAGCTTTCTTT

d_call: TRBD1
clone_size: few
j_call: TRBJ2-1
v_call: TRBV20-1
cdr3_aa: CSALRGPEQFF
cdr3_nt: TGCAGTGCTTTAAGGGGGCCTGAGCAGTTCTTC

d_call: TRBD1
clone_size: NA
j_call: TRBJ2-1
v_call: TRBV12-3/TRBV12-4
cdr3_aa: CASSPRPGQGAVVNEQFF
cdr3_nt: TGTGCCAGCAGTCCTAGACCGGGACAGGGGGCGGTTGTTAATGAGCAGTTCTTC

d_call: NA
clone_size: few
j_call: TRBJ2-3
v_call: TRBV19
cdr3_aa: CASSPGIHTDTQYF
cdr3_nt: TGTGCCAGTAGCCCGGGGATCCACACAGATACGCAGTATTTT

d_call: NA
clone_size: few
j_call: TRBJ1-5
v_call: TRBV5-5
cdr3_aa: CASSNLEGRPQHF
cdr3_nt: TGTGCCAGCTCAAACCTGGAGGGGAGGCCACAGCATTTT

d_call: NA
clone_size: NA
j_call: TRBJ2-7
v_call: TRBV7-8
cdr3_aa: CASSLVRVTYEQYF
cdr3_nt: TGTGCCAGCAGCTTGGTAAGGGTGACCTACGAGCAGTACTTC

d_call: NA
clone_size: many
j_call: TRBJ2-7
v_call: TRBV29-1
cdr3_aa: CSARRDRPSSYEQYF
cdr3_nt: TGCAGCGCCCGACGAGACAGGCCCTCCTCGTACGAGCAGTACTTC

d_call: NA
clone_size: many
j_call: TRBJ1-3
v_call: TRBV12-3/TRBV12-4
cdr3_aa: CASSLGGRSSGNTIYF
cdr3_nt: TGTGCCAGCAGTTTAGGTGGACGGAGCTCTGGAAACACCATATATTTT

d_call: TRBD2
clone_size: many
j_call: TRBJ2-1
v_call: TRBV18
cdr3_aa: CASSLAGGPTYNEQFF
cdr3_nt: TGTGCCAGCTCACTTGCGGGAGGGCCCACCTACAATGAGCAGTTCTTC

d_call: TRBD1
clone_size: many
j_call: TRBJ1-1
v_call: TRBV27
cdr3_aa: CASSLGQGAATEAFF
cdr3_nt: TGTGCCAGCAGTTTAGGACAGGGGGCCGCCACTGAAGCTTTCTTT

d_call: NA
clone_size: few
j_call: TRBJ2-5
v_call: TRBV15
cdr3_aa: CATSRDRYQETQYF
cdr3_nt: TGTGCCACCAGCAGAGATCGCTATCAAGAGACCCAGTACTTC

d_call: NA
clone_size: NA
j_call: TRBJ2-1
v_call: TRBV6-1
cdr3_aa: CASSRYTFGLGGHEQFF
cdr3_nt: TGTGCCAGCAGTCGCTACACTTTCGGACTAGGGGGGCATGAGCAGTTCTTC

d_call: NA
clone_size: many
j_call: TRBJ1-1
v_call: TRBV2
cdr3_aa: CATQQVITEAFF
cdr3_nt: TGTGCCACTCAACAGGTTATCACTGAAGCTTTCTTT